This TCR beta chain was identified in a study of STAT5B mutations in CD4+ large granular lymphocyte leukemia. Across the whole study: Healthy donors showed HLA-associated enrichment of the CDR3 'QG' motif. Study-wide points: Approximately 25% of private leukemic clonotypes occurred rarely in other patients' non-leukemic repertoires. 8/27 top patient clones versus 2/35 control clones were TRBV06-family.

Worth noting for this clone: No antigen is known for it.

Controls came from buffy coats of healthy blood donors. Germline CDR1 SEHNR, CDR2 FQNEAQ (reference sequence). V dropped 1 base and J dropped 0 bases, with 6 bases sitting between them. This CDR3 region has 14 residues. Only in-frame clones appear in the TCRdb table, and some are missing; sequencing was by immunoSEQ multiplex PCR. The table shows 25,000 to 35,000 clones, with approximately 81% occurring only once. The sample consisted of CD4+ T cells from blood buffy coats. The chain uses TRBV7-9 and TRBJ1-1; D ambiguous. The sequence was collected from a human donor in good health. Written as DNA, the CDR3 is TGTGCCAGCAGCTTAGGTCGGTTGAACACTGAAGCTTTCTTT. It codes for CASSLGRLNTEAFF. Full variable domain (remainder filled in from reference TRBV7-9 and TRBJ1-1): DTGVSQNPRHKITKRGQNVTFRCDPISEHNRLYWYRQTLGQGPEFLTYFQNEAQLEKSRLLSDRFSAERPKGSFSTLEIQRTEQGDSAMYLCASSLGRLNTEAFFGQGTRLTVV.